The T cell receptor beta chain under discussion was sequenced for a study of cytomegalovirus exposure and HLA in healthy donors. The overall study: Across roughly 400 genotyped donors, around 82% landed in the Caucasian-associated ancestry cluster. Study results and limitations: According to reports, the classifier identified cytomegalovirus status with high specificity and sensitivity. From TCR beta sequences, most subjects' HLA-A and HLA-B alleles were reportedly predicted accurately. With later analysis, a missense DCLRE1C variant became linked to TCR beta V- and J-gene trimming.

As regards this clone: The antigen is undetermined.

This CDR3 has 15 amino acids. V lost 6 bases and J lost 4; bases outside the gene matches: 10. CDR1 MGHRA and CDR2 YSYEKL come from the germline V gene. PCR amplification relied on 60 Vbeta primers (plus 13 Jbeta primers). The repertoire was sequenced with immunoSEQ multiplex PCR; TCRdb's copy has only in-frame clones and lacks some. Of a few hundred thousand clones in the sample, around 66% were seen once. The V call is TRBV4-1, the J call TRBJ2-3; 7 bases match TRBD2. Sequencing used PBMCs. The sequence was obtained from a female donor in good health and CMV-seronegative. In DNA form, the CDR3 reads TGCGCCAGCAGAGGTACGGGAGGCCCCCCAGATACGCAGTATTTT. Translating gives CASRGTGGPPDTQYF.